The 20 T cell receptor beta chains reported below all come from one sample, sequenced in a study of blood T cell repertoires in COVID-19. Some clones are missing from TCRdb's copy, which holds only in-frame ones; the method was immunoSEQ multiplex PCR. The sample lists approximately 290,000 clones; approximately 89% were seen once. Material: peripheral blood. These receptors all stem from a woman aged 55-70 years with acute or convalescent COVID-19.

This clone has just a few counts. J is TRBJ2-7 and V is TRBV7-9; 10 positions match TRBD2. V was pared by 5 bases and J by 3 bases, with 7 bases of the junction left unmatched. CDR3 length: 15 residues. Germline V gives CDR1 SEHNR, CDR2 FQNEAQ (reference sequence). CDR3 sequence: CASSTRLAGFYEQYF. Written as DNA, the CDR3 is TGTGCCAGCAGCACACGACTAGCGGGTTTCTACGAGCAGTACTTC.

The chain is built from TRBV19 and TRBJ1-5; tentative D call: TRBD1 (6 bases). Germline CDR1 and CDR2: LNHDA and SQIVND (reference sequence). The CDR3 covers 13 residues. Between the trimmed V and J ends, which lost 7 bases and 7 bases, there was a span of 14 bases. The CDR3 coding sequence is TGTGCCAGTAAAGACCCTGGGGGCCAGCCCCAGCATTTT. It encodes CASKDPGGQPQHF.

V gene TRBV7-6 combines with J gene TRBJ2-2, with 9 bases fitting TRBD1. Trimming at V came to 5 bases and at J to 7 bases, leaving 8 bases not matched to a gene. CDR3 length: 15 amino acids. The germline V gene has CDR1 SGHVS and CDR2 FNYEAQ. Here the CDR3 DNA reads TGTGCCAGCAGCCCCGGGACAGGGTATATCGGGGAGCTGTTTTTT. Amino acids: CASSPGTGYIGELFF.

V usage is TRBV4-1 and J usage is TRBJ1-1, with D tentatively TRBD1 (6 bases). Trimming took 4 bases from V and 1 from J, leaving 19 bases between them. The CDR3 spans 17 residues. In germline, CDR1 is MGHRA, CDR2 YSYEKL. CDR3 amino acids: CASSRLREDSRNTEAFF. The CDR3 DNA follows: TGCGCCAGCAGCCGCCTTCGTGAGGACAGTCGGAACACTGAAGCTTTCTTT.

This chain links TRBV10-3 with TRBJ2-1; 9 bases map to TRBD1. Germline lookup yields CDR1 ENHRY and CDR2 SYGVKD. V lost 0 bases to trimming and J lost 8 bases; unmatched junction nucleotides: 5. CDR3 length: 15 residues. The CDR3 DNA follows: TGTGCCATCAGTGAGTCCGGACAGGGGATGGATGAGCAGTTCTTC. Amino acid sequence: CAISESGQGMDEQFF.

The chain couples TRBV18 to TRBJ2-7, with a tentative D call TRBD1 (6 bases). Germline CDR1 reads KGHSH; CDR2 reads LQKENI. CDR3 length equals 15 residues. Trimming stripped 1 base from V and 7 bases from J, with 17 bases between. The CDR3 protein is CASSPRGTPDREQYF. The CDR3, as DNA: TGTGCCAGCTCACCACGAGGAACCCCCGACAGGGAGCAGTACTTC.

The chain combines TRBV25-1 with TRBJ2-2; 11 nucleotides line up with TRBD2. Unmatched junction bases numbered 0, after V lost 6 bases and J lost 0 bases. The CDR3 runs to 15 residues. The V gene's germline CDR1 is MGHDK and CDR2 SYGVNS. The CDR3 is CASRTSGTNTGELFF. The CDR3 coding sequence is TGTGCCAGCAGGACTAGCGGGACGAACACCGGGGAGCTGTTTTTT. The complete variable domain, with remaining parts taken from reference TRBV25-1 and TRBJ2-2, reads EADIYQTPRYLVIGTGKKITLECSQTMGHDKMYWYQQDPGMELHLIHYSYGVNSTEKGDLSSESTVSRIRTEHFPLTLESARPSHTSQYLCASRTSGTNTGELFFGEGSRLTVL.

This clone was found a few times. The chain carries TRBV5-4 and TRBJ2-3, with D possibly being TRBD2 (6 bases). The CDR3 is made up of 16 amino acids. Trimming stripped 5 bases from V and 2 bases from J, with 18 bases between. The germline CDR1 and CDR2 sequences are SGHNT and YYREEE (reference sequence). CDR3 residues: CASSPAGGSLTDTQYF. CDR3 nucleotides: TGTGCCAGCAGTCCCGCCGGGGGATCCCTCACAGATACGCAGTATTTT.

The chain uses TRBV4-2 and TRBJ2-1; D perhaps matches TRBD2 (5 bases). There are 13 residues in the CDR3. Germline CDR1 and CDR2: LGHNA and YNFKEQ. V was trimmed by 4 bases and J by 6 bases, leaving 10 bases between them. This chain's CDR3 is CASSPGEPNEQFF. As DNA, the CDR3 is TGTGCCAGCAGCCCCGGGGAGCCCAATGAGCAGTTCTTC.

Here the CDR3 reads CASSYAAVRRAHQETQYF. The CDR3 bases are TGTGCCAGCAGTTACGCGGCAGTGAGGCGGGCCCACCAAGAGACCCAGTACTTC. V and J are TRBV6-2 or TRBV6-3 and TRBJ2-5; a possible D gene is TRBD2 (5 bases). Trimming took 2 bases from V and 0 from J, leaving 19 bases between them. This CDR3 contains 18 residues. The germline V gene has CDR1 MNHEY and CDR2 SVGEGT.

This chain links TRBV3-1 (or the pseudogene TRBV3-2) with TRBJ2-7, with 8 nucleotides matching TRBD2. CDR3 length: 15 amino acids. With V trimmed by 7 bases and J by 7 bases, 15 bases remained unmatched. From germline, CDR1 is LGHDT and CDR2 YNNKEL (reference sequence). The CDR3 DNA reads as TGTGCCAGCACCTCCGCGGGGACTAGAGCTGAAGAGCAGTACTTC. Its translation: CASTSAGTRAEEQYF.

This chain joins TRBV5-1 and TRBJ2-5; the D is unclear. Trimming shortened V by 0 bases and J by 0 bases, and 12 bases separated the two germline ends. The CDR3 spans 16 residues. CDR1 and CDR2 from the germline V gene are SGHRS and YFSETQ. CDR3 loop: CASSLVGPPYQETQYF. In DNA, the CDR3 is TGCGCCAGCAGCTTGGTTGGCCCCCCGTACCAAGAGACCCAGTACTTC.

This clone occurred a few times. For the CDR3, the DNA is TGTGCCAGCAGCTCCGGGGTGGGAAGGTCCTACGAGCAGTACTTC. Protein sequence: CASSSGVGRSYEQYF. The chain is built from TRBV7-9 and TRBJ2-7, with D possibly being TRBD2 (5 bases). This CDR3 has 15 amino acids. Trimming shortened V by 4 bases and J by 1 base, and 14 bases separated the two germline ends. Germline V lookup: CDR1 SEHNR, CDR2 FQNEAQ (reference sequence).

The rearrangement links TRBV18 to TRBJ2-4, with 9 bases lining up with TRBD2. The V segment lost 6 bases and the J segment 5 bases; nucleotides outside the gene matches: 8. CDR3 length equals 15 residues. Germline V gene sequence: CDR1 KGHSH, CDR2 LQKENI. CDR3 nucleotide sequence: TGTGCCAGCTCTTCGGGCGGGGGGGCGCAAAACATTCAGTACTTC. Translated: CASSSGGGAQNIQYF.

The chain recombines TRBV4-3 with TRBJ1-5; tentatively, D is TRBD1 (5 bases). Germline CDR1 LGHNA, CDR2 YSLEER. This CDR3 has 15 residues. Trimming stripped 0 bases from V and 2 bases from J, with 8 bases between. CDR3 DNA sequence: TGCGCCAGCAGCCAAGAGATCAGGGGCAATCAGCCCCAGCATTTT. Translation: CASSQEIRGNQPQHF.

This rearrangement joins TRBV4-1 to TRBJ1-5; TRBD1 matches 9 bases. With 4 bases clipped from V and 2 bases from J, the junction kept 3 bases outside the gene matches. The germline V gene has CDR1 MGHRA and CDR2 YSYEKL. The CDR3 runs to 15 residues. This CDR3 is CASSPGTGRNQPQHF. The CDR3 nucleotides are TGCGCCAGCAGCCCCGGGACAGGGCGCAATCAGCCCCAGCATTTT.

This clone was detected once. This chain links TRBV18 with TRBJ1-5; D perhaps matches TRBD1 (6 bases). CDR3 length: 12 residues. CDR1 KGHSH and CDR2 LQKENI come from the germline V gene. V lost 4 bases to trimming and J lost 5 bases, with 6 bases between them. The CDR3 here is CASSHRDQPQHF. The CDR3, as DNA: TGTGCCAGCTCACACAGGGATCAGCCCCAGCATTTT.

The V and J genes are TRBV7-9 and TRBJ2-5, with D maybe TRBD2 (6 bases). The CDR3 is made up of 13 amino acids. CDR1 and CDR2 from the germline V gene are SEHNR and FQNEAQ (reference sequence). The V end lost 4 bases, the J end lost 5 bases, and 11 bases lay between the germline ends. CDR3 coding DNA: TGTGCCAGCAGCTACCCGGCGGGGGAGACCCAGTACTTC. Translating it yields CASSYPAGETQYF.

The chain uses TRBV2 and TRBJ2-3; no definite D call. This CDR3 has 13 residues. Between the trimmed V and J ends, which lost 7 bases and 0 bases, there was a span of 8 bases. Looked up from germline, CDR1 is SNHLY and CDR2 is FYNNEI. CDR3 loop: CASKQASTDTQYF. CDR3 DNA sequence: TGTGCCAGCAAGCAGGCCAGCACAGATACGCAGTATTTT.

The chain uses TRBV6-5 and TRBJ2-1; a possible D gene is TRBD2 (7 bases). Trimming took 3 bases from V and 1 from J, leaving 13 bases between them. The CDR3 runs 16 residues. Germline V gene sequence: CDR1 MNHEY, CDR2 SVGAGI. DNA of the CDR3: TGTGCCAGCAGTTATTCTGAGGGGGGGTCCTACAATGAGCAGTTCTTC. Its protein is CASSYSEGGSYNEQFF.